This T cell receptor (beta chain) is drawn from a study of tissue T cells after allogeneic stem cell transplantation. TCRdb keeps only in-frame clones here, not all; method: immunoSEQ multiplex PCR. Of about 43,000 clones listed, roughly 92% are singletons. On this clone itself: Its specificity is not known.

Whole-study results and caveats: Tissue-detected TCR repertoire was only partly captured by blood and spleen T cells.

The V end lost 3 bases, the J end lost 0 bases, and 17 bases lay between the germline ends. Germline V CDR1 and CDR2: LNHDA, SQIVND (reference sequence). CDR3 length: 17 amino acids. The receptor was derived from a woman aged 40-75 years who later had graft-versus-host disease after an allogeneic stem cell transplant. V is TRBV19 and J is TRBJ1-1; D ambiguous. The sequenced sample was blood, obtained before transplantation. CDR3 protein: CASSIAWGGRMNTEAFF. The CDR3 bases are TGTGCCAGTAGTATTGCGTGGGGAGGACGGATGAACACTGAAGCTTTCTTT.